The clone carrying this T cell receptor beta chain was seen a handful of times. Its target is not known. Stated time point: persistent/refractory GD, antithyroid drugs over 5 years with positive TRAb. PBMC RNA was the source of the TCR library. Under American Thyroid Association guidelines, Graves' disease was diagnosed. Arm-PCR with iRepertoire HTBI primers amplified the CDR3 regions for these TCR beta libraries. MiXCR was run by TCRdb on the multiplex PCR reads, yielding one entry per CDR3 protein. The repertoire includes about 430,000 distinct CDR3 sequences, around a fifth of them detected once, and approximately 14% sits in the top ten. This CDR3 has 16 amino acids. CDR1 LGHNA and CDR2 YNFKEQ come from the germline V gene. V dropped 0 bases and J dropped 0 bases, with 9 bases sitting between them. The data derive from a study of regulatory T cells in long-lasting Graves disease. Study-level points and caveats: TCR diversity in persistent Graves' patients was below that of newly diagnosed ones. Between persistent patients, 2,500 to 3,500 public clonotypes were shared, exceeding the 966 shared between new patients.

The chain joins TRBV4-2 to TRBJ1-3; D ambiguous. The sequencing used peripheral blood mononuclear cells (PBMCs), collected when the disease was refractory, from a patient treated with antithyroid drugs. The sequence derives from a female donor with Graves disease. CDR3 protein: CASSQDLAGSGNTIYF. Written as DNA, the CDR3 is TGTGCCAGCAGCCAAGACCTTGCAGGCTCTGGAAACACCATATATTTT.